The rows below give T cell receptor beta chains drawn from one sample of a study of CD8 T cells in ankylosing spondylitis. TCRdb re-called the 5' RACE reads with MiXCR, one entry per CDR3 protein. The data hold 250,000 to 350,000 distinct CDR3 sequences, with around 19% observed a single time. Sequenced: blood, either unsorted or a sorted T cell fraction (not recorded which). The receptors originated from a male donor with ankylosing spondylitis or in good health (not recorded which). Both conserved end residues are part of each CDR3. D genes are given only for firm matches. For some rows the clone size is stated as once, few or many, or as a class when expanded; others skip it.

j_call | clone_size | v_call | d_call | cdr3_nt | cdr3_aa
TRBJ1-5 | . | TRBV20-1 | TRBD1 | TGCAGTACTTCCAGGGGGTTGGGCAATCAGCCCCAGCATTTT | CSTSRGLGNQPQHF
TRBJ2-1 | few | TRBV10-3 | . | TGTGCCATCAGTGAGGCGGGAAGCTCCTACAATGAGCAGTTCTTC | CAISEAGSSYNEQFF
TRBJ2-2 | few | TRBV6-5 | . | TGTGCCAGCAGTTGGACAAACCCGAACACCGGGGAGCTGTTTTTT | CASSWTNPNTGELFF
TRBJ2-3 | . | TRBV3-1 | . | TGTGCCAGCAGCCCCATCGCCCCGAGCACAGATACGCAGTATTTT | CASSPIAPSTDTQYF
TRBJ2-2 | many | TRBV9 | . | TGTGCCAGCAGCGTAGGTGCGAGTTCGAACACCGGGGAGCTGTTTTTT | CASSVGASSNTGELFF
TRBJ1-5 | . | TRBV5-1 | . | TGCGCCAGCAGCTTGGACCGTCAGGGACGGCAGAATAGCAATCAGCCCCAGCATTTT | CASSLDRQGRQNSNQPQHF
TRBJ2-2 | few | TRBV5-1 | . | TGCGCCAGCAGCTTTGGAGGGGGCAAGGACGGGGAGCTGTTTTTT | CASSFGGGKDGELFF
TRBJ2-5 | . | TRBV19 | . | TGTGCCAGTGGCAAGGGGTACCAAGAGACCCAGTACTTC | CASGKGYQETQYF
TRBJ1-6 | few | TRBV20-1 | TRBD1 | TGCAGTGCTAGCCGCACAGGGGCCAATAATTCACCCCTCCACTTT | CSASRTGANNSPLHF
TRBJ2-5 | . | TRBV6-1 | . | TGTGCCAGCAGTGGAAACGGGATGGAAGAGACCCAGTACTTC | CASSGNGMEETQYF
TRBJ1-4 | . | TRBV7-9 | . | TGTGCCAGCAGCTTAAACCGTGAAAAACTGTTTTTT | CASSLNREKLFF
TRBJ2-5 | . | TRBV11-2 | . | TGTGCCAGCAGCTTAGAGTTTAGTCAAGAGACCCAGTACTTC | CASSLEFSQETQYF
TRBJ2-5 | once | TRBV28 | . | TGTGCCAAAACCGGGACAACCCAAGAGGCCCAGTACTTC | CAKTGTTQEAQYF
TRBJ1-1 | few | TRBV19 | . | TGTGCCAGTAGTACCAATTCTCAGAGGGGGACTGAAGCTTTCTTT | CASSTNSQRGTEAFF
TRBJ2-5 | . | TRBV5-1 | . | TGCGCCAGCAGCTTAGCTCAGGGGCAAGAGACCCAGTACTTC | CASSLAQGQETQYF
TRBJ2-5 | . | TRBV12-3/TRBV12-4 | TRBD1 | TGTGCCAGCAGTTTCCGGACAGGAGAAGAGACCCAGTACTTC | CASSFRTGEETQYF
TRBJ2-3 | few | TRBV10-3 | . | TGTGCCATCCAACTAGGAGTCACAGATACGCAGTATTTT | CAIQLGVTDTQYF
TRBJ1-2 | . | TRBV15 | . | TGTGCCACCAGCTTTAGCTTCAGGGATAACTATGGCTACACCTTC | CATSFSFRDNYGYTF
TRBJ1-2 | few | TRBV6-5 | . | TGTGCCAGCAGTTACTCTCCCCGGGGCGGAGACTATGGCTACACCTTC | CASSYSPRGGDYGYTF
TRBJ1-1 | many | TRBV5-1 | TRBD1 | TGCGCCAGCAGCTTAGGACAGGGGGCTATAGCTGAAGCTTTCTTT | CASSLGQGAIAEAFF
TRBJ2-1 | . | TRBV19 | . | TGTGCCAGTAGTATAGTTGGCGGGACCTACAATGAGCAGTTCTTC | CASSIVGGTYNEQFF
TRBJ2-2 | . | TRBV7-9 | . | TGTGCCAGCAGCTTTTTTCAGGGGACCGGGGAGCTGTTTTTT | CASSFFQGTGELFF
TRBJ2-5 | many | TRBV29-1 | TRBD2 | TGCAGCGTCGGGACTAGCGGGTTTCGGGAGACCCAGTACTTC | CSVGTSGFRETQYF
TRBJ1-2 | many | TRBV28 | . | TGTGCCAGCAGTTTATTACTAACTAACTATGGCTACACCTTC | CASSLLLTNYGYTF